This T cell receptor (beta chain) was captured by sequencing in a study of human T cells and chemical hapten exposure. J lost 3 bases, V lost 7 bases, and 8 bases had no gene match. Looked up from germline, CDR1 is MNHEY and CDR2 is SVGAGI. The CDR3 runs to 14 residues. The time point here: patch test 2, 6 weeks after DPC sensitization. Treatment meaning: therapeutic diphenylcyclopropenone sensitization with weekly scalp DPC. TCRdb processed the RACE reads anew with MiXCR; each CDR3 protein has one entry. The sample lists a few hundred thousand distinct CDR3 sequences, about 6% seen once, with around 6.1% in the top ten. This clonotype was seen many times.

The receptor was derived from a young woman with alopecia areata. Some clones in this sample may be carry-over from other donors' samples. The V gene is TRBV6-5, the J gene TRBJ1-1, with 7 nucleotides matching TRBD1. The sample consisted of whole blood, taken in connection with sensitization to the hapten diphenylcyclopropenone (DPC). The CDR3: CASTPTGPYTEAFF. DNA for the CDR3: TGTGCCAGCACTCCGACAGGGCCCTACACTGAAGCTTTCTTT.